The entry below gives a single T cell receptor beta chain sequence along with its context. Its antigen is currently unknown. All donors were healthy Caucasians. The sample belongs to a study of identical twins. TCRdb called the 5' RACE reads again in MiXCR, with one record for every CDR3 protein. In the table there are some 320,000 distinct CDR3 sequences, roughly an eighth of which are singletons. Regarding the study as a whole: Out-of-frame alpha sequences shared by twins were enriched for low generation probability. Out-of-frame TCR alpha sharing in monozygotic twins exceeded recombination model predictions. Memory repertoires lacked the insertion deficit that abundant cord blood beta clonotypes showed.

The CDR3 is 15 residues long. Another study also made use of these data, one on yellow fever vaccine responses in identical twins.

The TCR was taken from a woman aged 18-29 years in good health. The chain combines TRBV21-1 with TRBJ2-7; the table's D gene call, TRBD2, was not cross checked with the DNA. TRBV21-1 has pseudogene status. The sample consisted of CD8+ T cells sorted from blood. DNA for the CDR3: TGTGCCAGCAGCAAGGGCGGGAGAAAGATTGGCGAGCAGTACTTC. Its protein product is CASSKGGRKIGEQYF.